Given below is one TCR beta chain in context. This clonotype was seen ten or more times. Its binding antigen is unknown. Per-base qualities were not stored, and no clone one base away is much larger. Taken from cysteine to phenylalanine, the CDR3 has 14 residues. CDR3 DNA is the only sequence kept; it has 42 bases, read in frame from the first base. V was cut back by 4 bases and J by 3 bases, leaving a gap of 11 bases between them. As encoded in the germline V gene, CDR1 is KGHDR while CDR2 is SFDVKD. This record belongs to a study of blood T cells in healthy people across ages (dated by TCRdb to between 2014 and 2017). About the investigation overall: In model experiments, template switching captured about one uniquely barcoded TCR beta cDNA molecule for every two T cells. Using deep sequencing normalized with unique cDNA molecular identifiers, the study measured how TCR beta repertoire diversity changes with age. The donors were divided into four age groups: young (average approximately 15 years), middle-aged (roughly 40), aged (roughly 60) and long-lived (nearly 85). To avoid experimental bias, donors of different ages were distributed randomly across sequencing lanes. The study analyzed two additional independent replicas of 1 million unique cDNA reads from the same blood draw for two donors, one aged 18 to 29 and one aged 80 or older. What the research found in general, with its limitations: The percentage of naive T cells measured by flow cytometry correlated strongly with observed TCR beta diversity. As age increased, observed TCR beta diversity per million T cells dropped in a roughly linear way, and a significant reduction was already evident by age about 36. Estimates of total diversity from one million sequenced T cells were regarded as lower bounds and underestimates. Because profiling used bulk unsorted PBMCs, naive and antigen-experienced compartments could not be compared conclusively. Because donor CMV infection status was unknown, age-related changes in expanded clonotypes were potentially confounded. Compared with the aged group, the long-lived group had more naive CD4+ T cells, fewer expanded clones and increased TCR diversity, a pattern suggesting age selection.

Libraries came from 5' RACE. TCRdb names Illumina HiSeq 2500 as the instrument used. A second PCR of about 7 to 12 cycles was run with a J-beta primer mix and a sample-barcoded 5' primer. Each TCR beta cDNA molecule received a unique molecular identifier from a template-switch 5' adaptor carrying 12 random nucleotides. Each sample yielded at least 2.5 million CDR3-containing paired-end reads. First-strand cDNA synthesis was performed from all RNA using the Mint cDNA synthesis kit, with priming by a TRBC-specific oligonucleotide. All cDNA was treated with uracil-DNA glycosylase and then went through a first 18-cycle PCR with the universal primers M1SS and BC2_uni_R. The authors processed their data as follows. Normalization of each sample was performed by random selection of 1 million high-quality reads, each carrying a distinct molecular identifier. Reads with shared molecular identifiers were discarded instead of being binned into consensus sequences. MiTCR, with a Q25 quality threshold and the strictest error-elimination algorithm, was used for CDR3 identification, clonotype clustering and error correction. Lower-bound total TCR beta diversity was estimated with a nonparametric unseen species model using Euler transformation. TCRdb passed the public sequencing reads through fastp at Q25 and MiXCR, retaining productive beta sequences. Each CDR3 protein gets just one entry, which takes the most common genes and DNA from the rows behind it. The V and J calls come from TCRdb's annotation, not from the publication. The sample contains 550,000 to 650,000 distinct CDR3 sequences, about 30% of them found a single time. The ten biggest clones cover 15% to 18% of the sample.

Donors were roughly 40 systemically healthy Caucasian individuals from Russia aged roughly 6 to 100 years. Each donor gave about 9.7 milliliters of peripheral blood, drawn into EDTA-treated Vacutainer tubes. Ficoll-Paque density-gradient centrifugation was used to isolate PBMCs, with at least 7 million per sample. Trizol reagent was used to extract total RNA from the PBMCs, yielding at least 5.5 micrograms per sample. For every donor, an aliquot of PBMCs went through flow cytometry to measure the percentages of naive CD45RAhigh/CD27high T cells. Sequencing was carried out using blood. The receptor chain draws on TRBV24-1 and TRBJ1-2; no D gene is confidently identified. The TCR sequence derives from an elderly woman in good health. The CDR3 has the sequence CATSEAGRDYGYTF. The DNA sequence is as follows: TGTGCCACCAGTGAGGCCGGGAGGGACTATGGCTACACCTTC.